This is a list of T cell receptor beta chains from one sample in a study of blood T cell repertoires in COVID-19. Here immunoSEQ multiplex PCR was the method, and the copy in TCRdb shows in-frame clones only, minus some. The sample yields 200,000 to 300,000 clones, 65% to 85% seen once. Sequenced material: peripheral blood. Receptor source: a middle-aged woman who had recovered from COVID-19. The conserved cysteine and the conserved F or W are not part of the CDR3 here.

v_gene: TRBV28; j_gene: TRBJ2-7; CDR3aa: ASSSMSYGEQY
v_gene: TRBV7-9; j_gene: TRBJ2-7; CDR3aa: ASSVNTAHYEQY
v_gene: TRBV9; j_gene: TRBJ1-4; CDR3aa: ASSVVEGRGEKLF
v_gene: TRBV30; j_gene: TRBJ2-2; CDR3aa: AWSWDRSGEATGELF
v_gene: TRBV19; j_gene: TRBJ1-5; CDR3aa: ASTPLQGQPQH
v_gene: TRBV2; j_gene: TRBJ1-5; CDR3aa: ASSSTGTNQPQH
v_gene: TRBV19; j_gene: TRBJ1-5; CDR3aa: ASSPGQGLNQPQH
v_gene: TRBV11-3; j_gene: TRBJ2-7; CDR3aa: ASSLYYEQY
v_gene: TRBV12-3/TRBV12-4; j_gene: TRBJ1-5; CDR3aa: ASSTQEYQPQH
v_gene: TRBV19; j_gene: TRBJ2-3; CDR3aa: ASRGTGADTQY
v_gene: TRBV28; j_gene: TRBJ1-3; CDR3aa: ASSLWGALSSGNTIY
v_gene: TRBV5-1; j_gene: TRBJ2-3; CDR3aa: ASSQWGQGQGTQY
v_gene: TRBV5-1; j_gene: TRBJ2-7; CDR3aa: ASRLAGGTDYSYEQY
v_gene: TRBV5-6; j_gene: TRBJ1-1; CDR3aa: ASSHGQGRGNTEAF
v_gene: TRBV5-6; j_gene: TRBJ1-2; CDR3aa: ASRSDSYYGYT
v_gene: TRBV28; j_gene: TRBJ1-2; CDR3aa: ASNEQGANAYGYT
v_gene: TRBV19; j_gene: TRBJ1-4; CDR3aa: ASSTGVGEKLF
v_gene: TRBV6-5; j_gene: TRBJ2-2; CDR3aa: ASRQGFDTGELF
v_gene: TRBV28; j_gene: TRBJ1-6; CDR3aa: ASSSSENRSLH
v_gene: TRBV4-2; j_gene: TRBJ1-5; CDR3aa: ASSPGGGNQPQH
v_gene: TRBV6-1; j_gene: TRBJ1-2; CDR3aa: ASSETGMGLGGYT
v_gene: TRBV5-1; j_gene: TRBJ2-7; CDR3aa: ASSPETGVRYEQY
v_gene: TRBV3-1/TRBV3-2; j_gene: TRBJ2-3; CDR3aa: ASSQGISSVTDTQY
v_gene: TRBV7-2; j_gene: TRBJ1-5; CDR3aa: ASSFQGIQPQH
v_gene: TRBV3-1/TRBV3-2; j_gene: TRBJ2-1; CDR3aa: ASSHAPSSNEQF
v_gene: TRBV28; j_gene: TRBJ2-7; CDR3aa: ASTFGGTNYEQY
v_gene: TRBV6-5; j_gene: TRBJ2-7; CDR3aa: ASRIDLVRVNEQY
v_gene: TRBV28; j_gene: TRBJ2-3; CDR3aa: ASSFPGGFGDTQY
v_gene: TRBV2; j_gene: TRBJ1-4; CDR3aa: ASSEGRGQNEKLF
v_gene: TRBV3-1/TRBV3-2; j_gene: TRBJ1-1; CDR3aa: ASSQPTGGTEAF
v_gene: TRBV5-1; j_gene: TRBJ2-2; CDR3aa: ASSLRGPRDRLTGELF
v_gene: TRBV15; j_gene: TRBJ2-3; CDR3aa: ATGLAGVPRAY
v_gene: TRBV29-1; j_gene: TRBJ2-5; CDR3aa: SVQQGAGETQY
v_gene: TRBV27; j_gene: TRBJ2-1; CDR3aa: ASSLSTYNEQF
v_gene: TRBV5-1; j_gene: TRBJ1-6; CDR3aa: ASSSRGTENSPLH
v_gene: TRBV10-3; j_gene: TRBJ2-7; CDR3aa: AISTLAGGPYEQY
v_gene: TRBV5-1; j_gene: TRBJ1-1; CDR3aa: ASSLDGGTAF
v_gene: TRBV6-5; j_gene: TRBJ1-6; CDR3aa: ASSYELSYNSPLH
v_gene: TRBV19; j_gene: TRBJ2-3; CDR3aa: ASSKGTSGGGDTQY
v_gene: TRBV11-2; j_gene: TRBJ2-1; CDR3aa: ASSQTIGSHEYNEQF
v_gene: TRBV5-1; j_gene: TRBJ1-2; CDR3aa: ASRGTERYNYGYT
v_gene: TRBV6-4; j_gene: TRBJ2-3; CDR3aa: ASSDHTGTGTTDTQY
v_gene: TRBV6-5; j_gene: TRBJ2-5; CDR3aa: ASSWGQGGETQY
v_gene: TRBV5-5; j_gene: TRBJ1-1; CDR3aa: ASSSTGRGRNTEAF
v_gene: TRBV2; j_gene: TRBJ1-3; CDR3aa: ASMLIRGLAGNTIY
v_gene: TRBV27; j_gene: TRBJ2-1; CDR3aa: ASRLTGEDYNEQF
v_gene: TRBV6-5; j_gene: TRBJ1-1; CDR3aa: ASIVNTEAF
v_gene: TRBV10-1; j_gene: TRBJ1-5; CDR3aa: ASSENTDQPQH
v_gene: TRBV15; j_gene: TRBJ2-3; CDR3aa: ATSRRQGVTDTQY
v_gene: TRBV28; j_gene: TRBJ2-2; CDR3aa: ASSGLAGRAGELF
v_gene: TRBV7-2; j_gene: TRBJ2-3; CDR3aa: ASSLKFGGRTDTQY
v_gene: TRBV29-1; j_gene: TRBJ1-4; CDR3aa: SVWYQGGEEKLF
v_gene: TRBV14; j_gene: TRBJ1-1; CDR3aa: ASSQDRYREEAF
v_gene: TRBV6-5; j_gene: TRBJ2-7; CDR3aa: ASSLRQGSNYEQY
v_gene: TRBV6-5; j_gene: TRBJ1-2; CDR3aa: ASSPDGVVGYGYT